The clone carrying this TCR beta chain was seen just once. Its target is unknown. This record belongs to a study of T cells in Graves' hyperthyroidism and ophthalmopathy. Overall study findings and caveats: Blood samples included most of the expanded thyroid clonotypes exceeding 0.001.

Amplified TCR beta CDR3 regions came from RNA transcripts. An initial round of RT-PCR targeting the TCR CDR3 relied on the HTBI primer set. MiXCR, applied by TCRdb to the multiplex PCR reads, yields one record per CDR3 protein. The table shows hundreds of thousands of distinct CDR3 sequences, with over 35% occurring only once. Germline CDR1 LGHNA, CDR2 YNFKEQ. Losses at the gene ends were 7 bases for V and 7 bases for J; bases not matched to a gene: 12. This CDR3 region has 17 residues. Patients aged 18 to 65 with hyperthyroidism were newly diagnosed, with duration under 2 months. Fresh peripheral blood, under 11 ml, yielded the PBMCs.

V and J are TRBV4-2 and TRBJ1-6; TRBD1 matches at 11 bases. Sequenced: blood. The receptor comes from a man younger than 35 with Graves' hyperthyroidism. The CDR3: CASTLPWDRGLNSPLHF. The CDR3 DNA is TGTGCCAGCACCCTACCCTGGGACAGGGGGTTGAATTCACCCCTCCACTTT.